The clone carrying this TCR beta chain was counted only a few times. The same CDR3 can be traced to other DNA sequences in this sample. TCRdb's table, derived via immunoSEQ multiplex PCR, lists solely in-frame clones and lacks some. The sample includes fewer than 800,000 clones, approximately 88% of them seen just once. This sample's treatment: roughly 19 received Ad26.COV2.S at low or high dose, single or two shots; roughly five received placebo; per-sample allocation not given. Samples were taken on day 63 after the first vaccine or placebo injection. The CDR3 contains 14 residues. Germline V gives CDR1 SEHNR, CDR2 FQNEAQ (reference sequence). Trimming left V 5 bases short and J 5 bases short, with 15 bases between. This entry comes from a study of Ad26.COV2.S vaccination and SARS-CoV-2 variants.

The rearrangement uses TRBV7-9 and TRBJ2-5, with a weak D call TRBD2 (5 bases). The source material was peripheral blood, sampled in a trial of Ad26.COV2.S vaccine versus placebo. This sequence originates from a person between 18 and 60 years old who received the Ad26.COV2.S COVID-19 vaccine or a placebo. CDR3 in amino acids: CASSPSGGGETQYF. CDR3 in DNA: TGTGCCAGCAGCCCTTCTGGAGGTGGCGAGACCCAGTACTTC.